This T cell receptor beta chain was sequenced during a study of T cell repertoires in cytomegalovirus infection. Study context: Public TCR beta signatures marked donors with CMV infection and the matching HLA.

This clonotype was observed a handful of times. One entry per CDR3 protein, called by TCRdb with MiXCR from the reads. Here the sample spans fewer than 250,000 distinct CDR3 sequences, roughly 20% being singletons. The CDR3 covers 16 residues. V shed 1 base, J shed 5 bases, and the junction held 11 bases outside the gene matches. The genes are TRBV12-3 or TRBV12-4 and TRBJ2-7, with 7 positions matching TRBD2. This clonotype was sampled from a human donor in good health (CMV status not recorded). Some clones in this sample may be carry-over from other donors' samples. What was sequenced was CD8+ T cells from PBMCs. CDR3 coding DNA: TGTGCCAGCAGTTTAGGGGGGGGAGTTAGTGTCCACGAGCAGTACTTC. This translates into CASSLGGGVSVHEQYF.